This T cell receptor beta chain was obtained from a study of blood T cell repertoires in COVID-19. The V end was cut by 7 bases, the J end by 4 bases, with 14 bases between. The germline V gene has CDR1 SQVTM and CDR2 ANQGSEA. CDR3 length equals 13 residues. Profiling relied on immunoSEQ multiplex PCR, and the TCRdb table lists in-frame clones only, not all of them. The profile shows 45,000 or so clones, less than 90% of them singletons. The sample taken for sequencing was peripheral blood. The receptor was isolated from a human donor in a cohort sampled during active COVID-19. V gene TRBV29-1 combines with J gene TRBJ2-1, with D possibly matching TRBD2 (6 bases). The CDR3 is CSALSGIYNEQFF. CDR3 in DNA: TGCAGCGCTCTTAGCGGAATTTACAATGAGCAGTTCTTC.